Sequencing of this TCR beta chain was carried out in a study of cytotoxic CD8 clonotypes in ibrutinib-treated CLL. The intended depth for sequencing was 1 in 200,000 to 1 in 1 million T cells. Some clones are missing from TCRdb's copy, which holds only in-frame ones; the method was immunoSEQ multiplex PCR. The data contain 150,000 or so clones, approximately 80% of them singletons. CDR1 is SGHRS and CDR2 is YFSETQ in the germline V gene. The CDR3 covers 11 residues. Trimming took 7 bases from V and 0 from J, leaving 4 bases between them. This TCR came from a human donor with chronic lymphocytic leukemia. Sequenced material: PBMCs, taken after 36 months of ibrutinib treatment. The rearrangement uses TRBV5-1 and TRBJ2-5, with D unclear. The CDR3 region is CASRYQETQYF. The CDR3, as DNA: TGCGCCAGCCGGTACCAAGAGACCCAGTACTTC.